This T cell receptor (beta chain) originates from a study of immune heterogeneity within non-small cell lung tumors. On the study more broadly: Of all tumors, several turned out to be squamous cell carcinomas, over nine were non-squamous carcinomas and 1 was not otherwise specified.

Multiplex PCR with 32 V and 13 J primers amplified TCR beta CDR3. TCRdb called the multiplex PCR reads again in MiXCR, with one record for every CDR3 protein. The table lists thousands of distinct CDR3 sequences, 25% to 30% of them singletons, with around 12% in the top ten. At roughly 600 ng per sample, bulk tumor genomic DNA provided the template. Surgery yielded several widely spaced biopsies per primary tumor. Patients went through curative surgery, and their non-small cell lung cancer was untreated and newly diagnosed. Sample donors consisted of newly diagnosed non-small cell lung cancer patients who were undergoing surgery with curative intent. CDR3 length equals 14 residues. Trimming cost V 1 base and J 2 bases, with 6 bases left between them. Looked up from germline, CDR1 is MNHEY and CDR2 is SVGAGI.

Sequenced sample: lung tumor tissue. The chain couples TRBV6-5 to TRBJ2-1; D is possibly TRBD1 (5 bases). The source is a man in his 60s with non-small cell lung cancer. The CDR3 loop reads CASSYYRTYNEQFF. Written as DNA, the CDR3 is TGTGCCAGCAGTTACTACAGGACCTACAATGAGCAGTTCTTC.